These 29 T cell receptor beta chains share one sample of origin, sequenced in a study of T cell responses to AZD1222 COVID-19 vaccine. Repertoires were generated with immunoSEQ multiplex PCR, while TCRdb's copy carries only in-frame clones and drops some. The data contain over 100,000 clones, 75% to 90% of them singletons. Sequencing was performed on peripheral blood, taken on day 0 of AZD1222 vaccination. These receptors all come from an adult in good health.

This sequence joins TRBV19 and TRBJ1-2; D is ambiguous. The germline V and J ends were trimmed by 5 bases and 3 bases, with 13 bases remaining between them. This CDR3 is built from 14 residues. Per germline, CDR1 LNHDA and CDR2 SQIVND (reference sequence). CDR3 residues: CASSPRPGYYGYTF. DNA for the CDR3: TGTGCCAGTAGTCCTCGCCCTGGGTACTATGGCTACACCTTC.

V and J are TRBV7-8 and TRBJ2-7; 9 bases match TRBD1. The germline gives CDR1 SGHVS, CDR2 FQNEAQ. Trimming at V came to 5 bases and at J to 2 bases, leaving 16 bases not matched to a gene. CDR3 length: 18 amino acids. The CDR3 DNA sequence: TGTGCCAGCAGCCACTCTCTGAGCGGGACAGGGCCACCCTACGAGCAGTACTTC. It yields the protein CASSHSLSGTGPPYEQYF.

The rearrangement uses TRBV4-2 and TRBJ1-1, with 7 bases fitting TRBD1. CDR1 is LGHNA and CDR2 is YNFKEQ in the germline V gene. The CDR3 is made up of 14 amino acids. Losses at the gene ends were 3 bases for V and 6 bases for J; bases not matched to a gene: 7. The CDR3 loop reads CASSQKDRAAEAFF. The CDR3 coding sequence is TGTGCCAGCAGCCAGAAAGACAGGGCAGCTGAAGCTTTCTTT.

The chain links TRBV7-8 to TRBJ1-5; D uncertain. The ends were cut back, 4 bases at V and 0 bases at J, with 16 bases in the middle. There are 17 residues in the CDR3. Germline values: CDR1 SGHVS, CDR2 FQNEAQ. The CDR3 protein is CASSSSPPINSNQPQHF. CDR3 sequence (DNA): TGTGCCAGCAGCTCCTCCCCGCCGATTAATAGCAATCAGCCCCAGCATTTT.

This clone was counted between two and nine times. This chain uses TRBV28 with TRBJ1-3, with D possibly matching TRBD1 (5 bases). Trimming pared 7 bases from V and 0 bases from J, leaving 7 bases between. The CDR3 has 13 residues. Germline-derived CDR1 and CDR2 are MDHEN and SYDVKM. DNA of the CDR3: TGTGCCAGCAAAAGGGGCTCTGGAAACACCATATATTTT. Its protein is CASKRGSGNTIYF.

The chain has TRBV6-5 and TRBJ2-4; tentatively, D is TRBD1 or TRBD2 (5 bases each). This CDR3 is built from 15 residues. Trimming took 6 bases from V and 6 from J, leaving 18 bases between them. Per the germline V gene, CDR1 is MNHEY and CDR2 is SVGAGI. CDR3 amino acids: CASRGTSSSVNIQYF. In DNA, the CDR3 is TGTGCCAGCAGGGGGACCTCCTCGAGCGTAAACATTCAGTACTTC.

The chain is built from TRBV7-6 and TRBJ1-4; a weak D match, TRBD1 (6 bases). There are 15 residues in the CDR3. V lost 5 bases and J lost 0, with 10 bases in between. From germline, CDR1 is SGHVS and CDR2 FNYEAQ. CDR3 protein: CASSQGGTTNEKLFF. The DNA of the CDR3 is TGTGCCAGCAGCCAAGGGGGAACAACTAATGAAAAACTGTTTTTT.

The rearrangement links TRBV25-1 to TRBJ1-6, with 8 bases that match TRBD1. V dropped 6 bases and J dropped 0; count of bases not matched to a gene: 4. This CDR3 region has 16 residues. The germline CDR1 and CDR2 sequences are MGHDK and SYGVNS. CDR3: CASRGQDSSYNSPLHF. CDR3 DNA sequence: TGTGCCAGCAGGGGACAGGACAGCTCCTATAATTCACCCCTCCACTTT.

CDR3 protein: CASSLGQYYQPQHF. In nucleotides, the CDR3 is TGTGCCAGCAGCTTAGGACAGTACTATCAGCCCCAGCATTTT. V and J are TRBV7-2 and TRBJ1-5, with a weak D call TRBD1 (5 bases). V gave up 1 base and J gave up 5 bases, with 9 bases separating them. Germline CDR1 and CDR2: SGHTA and FQGNSA. The CDR3 length is 14 residues. Full variable domain (rest looked up from reference TRBV7-2 and TRBJ1-5): GAGVSQSPSNKVTEKGKDVELRCDPISGHTALYWYRQSLGQGLEFLIYFQGNSAPDKSGLPSDRFSAERTGGSVSTLTIQRTQQEDSAVYLCASSLGQYYQPQHFGDGTRLSIL.

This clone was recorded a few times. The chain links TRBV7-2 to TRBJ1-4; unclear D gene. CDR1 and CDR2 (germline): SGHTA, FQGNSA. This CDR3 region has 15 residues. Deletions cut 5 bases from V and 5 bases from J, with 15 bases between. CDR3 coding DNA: TGTGCCAGCAGCCCCTCCCGAGGGCCGAATGAAAAACTGTTTTTT. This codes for CASSPSRGPNEKLFF.

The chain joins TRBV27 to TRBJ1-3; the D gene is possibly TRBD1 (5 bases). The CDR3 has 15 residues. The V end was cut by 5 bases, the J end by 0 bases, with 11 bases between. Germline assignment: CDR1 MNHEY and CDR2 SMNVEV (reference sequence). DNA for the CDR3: TGTGCCAGCAGTCCAACACAGGTCTCTGGAAACACCATATATTTT. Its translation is CASSPTQVSGNTIYF.

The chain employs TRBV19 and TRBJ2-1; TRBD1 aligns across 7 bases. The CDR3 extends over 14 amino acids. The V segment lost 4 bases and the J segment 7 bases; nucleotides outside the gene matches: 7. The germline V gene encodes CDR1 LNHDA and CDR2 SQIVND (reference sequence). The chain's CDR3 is CASSTEGALNEQFF. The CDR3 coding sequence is TGTGCCAGTAGTACAGAGGGGGCACTTAATGAGCAGTTCTTC.

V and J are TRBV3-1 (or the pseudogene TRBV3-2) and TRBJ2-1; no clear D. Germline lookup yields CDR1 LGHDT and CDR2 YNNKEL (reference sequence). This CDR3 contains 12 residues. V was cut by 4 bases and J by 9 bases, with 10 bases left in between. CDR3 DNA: TGTGCCAGCAGCCTGCTCTCGGGTGAGCAGTTCTTC. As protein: CASSLLSGEQFF.

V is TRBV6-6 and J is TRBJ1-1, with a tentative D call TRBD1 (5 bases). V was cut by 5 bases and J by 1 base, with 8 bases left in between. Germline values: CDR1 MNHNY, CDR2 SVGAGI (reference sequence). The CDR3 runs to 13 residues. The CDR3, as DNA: TGTGCCAGCAGTAGGGGAGGGAACACTGAAGCTTTCTTT. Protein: CASSRGGNTEAFF.

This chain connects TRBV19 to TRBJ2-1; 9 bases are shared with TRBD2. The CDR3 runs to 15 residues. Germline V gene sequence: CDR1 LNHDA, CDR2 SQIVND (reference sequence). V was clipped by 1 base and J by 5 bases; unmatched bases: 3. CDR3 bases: TGTGCCAGTAGTATAGGGCTAGCGGGGAACAATGAGCAGTTCTTC. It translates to CASSIGLAGNNEQFF.

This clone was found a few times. Written as DNA, the CDR3 is TGTGCCACCTTCTCATATGGCTACACCTTC. Translation gives CATFSYGYTF. The rearrangement uses TRBV19 and TRBJ1-2, with unresolved D. This CDR3 spans 10 amino acids. The V gene lost 10 bases and the J gene lost 5 bases, with 8 bases spanning the gap. Germline V gives CDR1 LNHDA, CDR2 SQIVND (reference sequence).

This CDR3 reads CASSVDRVNNEQFF. The CDR3 nucleotides are TGTGCCAGCAGCGTAGACAGGGTCAACAATGAGCAGTTCTTC. V usage is TRBV9 and J usage is TRBJ2-1, with D perhaps TRBD1 (6 bases). V was shortened by 0 bases and J by 5 bases, with 9 bases between the two germline ends. The CDR3 is made up of 14 amino acids. Germline loops: CDR1 SGDLS, CDR2 YYNGEE.

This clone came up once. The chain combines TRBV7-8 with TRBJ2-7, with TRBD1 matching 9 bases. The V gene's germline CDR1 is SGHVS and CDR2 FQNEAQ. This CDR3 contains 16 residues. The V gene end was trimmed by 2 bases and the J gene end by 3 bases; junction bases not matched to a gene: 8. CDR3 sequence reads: CASSLRRGQGLYEQYF. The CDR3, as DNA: TGTGCCAGCAGCTTACGGCGGGGACAGGGCCTCTACGAGCAGTACTTC.

CDR3 DNA: TGTGCCAGCAGCTTAGGGACAGGGTTCAACTATGGCTACACCTTC. This codes for CASSLGTGFNYGYTF. The chain couples TRBV7-2 to TRBJ1-2, with 8 bases fitting TRBD1. Germline-derived CDR1 and CDR2 are SGHTA and FQGNSA. Losses at the gene ends were 1 base for V and 2 bases for J; bases not matched to a gene: 3. The CDR3 totals 15 residues.

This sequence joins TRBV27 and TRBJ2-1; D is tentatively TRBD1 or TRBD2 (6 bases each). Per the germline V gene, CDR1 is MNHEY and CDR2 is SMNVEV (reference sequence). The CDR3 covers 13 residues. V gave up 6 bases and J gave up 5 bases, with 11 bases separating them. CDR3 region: CASRSGGNNEQFF. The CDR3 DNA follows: TGTGCCAGCAGATCCGGGGGCAACAATGAGCAGTTCTTC.

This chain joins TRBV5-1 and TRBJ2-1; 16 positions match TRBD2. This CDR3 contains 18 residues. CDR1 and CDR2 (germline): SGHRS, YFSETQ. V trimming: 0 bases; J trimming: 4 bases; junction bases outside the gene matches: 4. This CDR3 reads CASSLAGTSGRGYNEQFF. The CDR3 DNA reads TGCGCCAGCAGCTTGGCCGGGACTAGCGGGAGGGGGTACAATGAGCAGTTCTTC.

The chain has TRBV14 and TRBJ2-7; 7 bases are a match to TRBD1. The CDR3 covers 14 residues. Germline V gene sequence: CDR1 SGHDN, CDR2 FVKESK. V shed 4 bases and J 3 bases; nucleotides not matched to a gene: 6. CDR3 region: CASSRNRGGYEQYF. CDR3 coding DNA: TGTGCCAGCAGCCGCAACAGGGGTGGCTACGAGCAGTACTTC. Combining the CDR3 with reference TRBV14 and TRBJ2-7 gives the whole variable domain EAGVTQFPSHSVIEKGQTVTLRCDPISGHDNLYWYRRVMGKEIKFLLHFVKESKQDESGMPNNRFLAERTGGTYSTLKVQPAELEDSGVYFCASSRNRGGYEQYFGPGTRLTVT.

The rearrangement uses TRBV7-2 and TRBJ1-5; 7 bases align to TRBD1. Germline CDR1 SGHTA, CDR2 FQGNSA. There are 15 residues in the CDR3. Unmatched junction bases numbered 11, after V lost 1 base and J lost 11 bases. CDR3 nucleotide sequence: TGTGCCAGCAGCTTAGACAGGGGAACCAGCGGTTCCCAGCATTTT. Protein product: CASSLDRGTSGSQHF.

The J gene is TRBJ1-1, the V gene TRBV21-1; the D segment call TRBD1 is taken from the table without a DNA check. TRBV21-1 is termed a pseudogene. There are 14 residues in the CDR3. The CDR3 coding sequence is TGTGCCAGCAGCAAAGGGGCAGGGGGTACTGAAGCTTTCTTT. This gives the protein CASSKGAGGTEAFF.

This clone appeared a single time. The CDR3 DNA is TGTGCCAGCAGTGAGTTATGGAGGACAGGGGGACAGCCCCAGCATTTT. It yields the protein CASSELWRTGGQPQHF. The chain recombines TRBV2 with TRBJ1-5, with 10 bases aligning to TRBD1. This CDR3 has 16 amino acids. J gave up 7 bases and V 3 bases, and 9 bases lay outside the gene matches. Germline loops: CDR1 SNHLY, CDR2 FYNNEI.

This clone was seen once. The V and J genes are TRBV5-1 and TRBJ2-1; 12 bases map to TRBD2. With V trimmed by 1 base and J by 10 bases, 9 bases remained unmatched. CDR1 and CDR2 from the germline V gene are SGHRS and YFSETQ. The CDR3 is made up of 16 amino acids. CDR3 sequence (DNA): TGCGCCAGCAGCTTGTCTAGCGGGAGGGTGTTCGTCGAGCAGTTCTTC. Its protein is CASSLSSGRVFVEQFF. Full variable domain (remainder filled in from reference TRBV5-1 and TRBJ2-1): KAGVTQTPRYLIKTRGQQVTLSCSPISGHRSVSWYQQTPGQGLQFLFEYFSETQRNKGNFPGRFSGRQFSNSRSEMNVSTLELGDSALYLCASSLSSGRVFVEQFFGPGTRLTVL.

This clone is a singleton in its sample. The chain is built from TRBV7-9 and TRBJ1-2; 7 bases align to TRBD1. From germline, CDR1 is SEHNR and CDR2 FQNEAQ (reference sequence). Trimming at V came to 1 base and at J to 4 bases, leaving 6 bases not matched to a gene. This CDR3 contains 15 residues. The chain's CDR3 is CASSLGTGTVYGYTF. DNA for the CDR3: TGTGCCAGCAGCTTAGGAACCGGGACAGTCTATGGCTACACCTTC.

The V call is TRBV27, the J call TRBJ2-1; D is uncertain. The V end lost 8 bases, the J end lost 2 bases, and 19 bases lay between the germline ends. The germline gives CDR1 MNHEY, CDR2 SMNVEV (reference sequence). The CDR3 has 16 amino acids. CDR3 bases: TGTGCCAGCCGTCTGGGTACCCGACGCGCCTACAATGAGCAGTTCTTC. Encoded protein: CASRLGTRRAYNEQFF.

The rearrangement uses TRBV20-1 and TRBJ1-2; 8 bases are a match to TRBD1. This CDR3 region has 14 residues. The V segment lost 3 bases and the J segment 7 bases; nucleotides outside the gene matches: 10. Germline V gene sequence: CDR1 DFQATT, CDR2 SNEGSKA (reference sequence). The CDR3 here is CSASMDQGARGYTF. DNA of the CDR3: TGCAGTGCTAGTATGGATCAGGGGGCGCGTGGCTACACCTTC.